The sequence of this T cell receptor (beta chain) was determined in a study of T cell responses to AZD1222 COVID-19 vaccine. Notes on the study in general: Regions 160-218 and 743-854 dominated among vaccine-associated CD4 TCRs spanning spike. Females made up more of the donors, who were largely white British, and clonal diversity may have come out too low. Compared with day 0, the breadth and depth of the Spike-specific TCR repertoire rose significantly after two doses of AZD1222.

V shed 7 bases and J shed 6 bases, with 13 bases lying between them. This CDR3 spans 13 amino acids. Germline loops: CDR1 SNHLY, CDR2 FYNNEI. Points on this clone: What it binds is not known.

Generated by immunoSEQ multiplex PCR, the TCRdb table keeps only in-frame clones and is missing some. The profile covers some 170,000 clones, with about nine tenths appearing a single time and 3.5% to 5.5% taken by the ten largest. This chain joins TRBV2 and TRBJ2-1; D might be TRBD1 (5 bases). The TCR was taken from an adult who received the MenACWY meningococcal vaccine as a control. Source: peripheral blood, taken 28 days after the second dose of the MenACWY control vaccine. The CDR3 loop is CASMKRGSNEQFF. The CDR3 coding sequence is TGTGCCAGCATGAAAAGGGGAAGCAATGAGCAGTTCTTC.